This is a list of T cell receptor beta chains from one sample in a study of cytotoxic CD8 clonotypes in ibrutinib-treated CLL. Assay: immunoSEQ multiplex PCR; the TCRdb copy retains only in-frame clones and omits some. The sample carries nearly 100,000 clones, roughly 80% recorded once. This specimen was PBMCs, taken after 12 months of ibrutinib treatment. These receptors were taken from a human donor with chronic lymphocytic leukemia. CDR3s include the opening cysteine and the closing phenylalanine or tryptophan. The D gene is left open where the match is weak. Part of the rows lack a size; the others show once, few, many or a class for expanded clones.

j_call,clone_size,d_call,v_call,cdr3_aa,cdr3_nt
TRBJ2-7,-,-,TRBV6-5,CASSYALLPGYEQYF,TGTGCCAGCAGTTATGCCCTATTACCCGGATACGAGCAGTACTTC
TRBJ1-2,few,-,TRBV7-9,CASSSLGAYGYTF,TGTGCCAGCAGCTCCCTGGGGGCCTATGGCTACACCTTC
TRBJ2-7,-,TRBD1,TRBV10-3,CAITQDRSEQYF,TGTGCCATCACTCAGGACAGGTCGGAGCAGTACTTC
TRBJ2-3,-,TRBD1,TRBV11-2,CASSPSGTGGADTQYF,TGTGCCAGCAGCCCTTCGGGGACAGGGGGAGCAGATACGCAGTATTTT
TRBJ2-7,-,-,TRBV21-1,CASSKAGSGPYEQYF,TGTGCCAGCAGCAAAGCAGGGTCCGGCCCCTACGAGCAGTACTTC
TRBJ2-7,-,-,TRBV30,CACQRPGWNSYEQYF,TGTGCCTGCCAAAGGCCGGGGTGGAACTCCTACGAGCAGTACTTC
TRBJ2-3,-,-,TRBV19,CASSTNGFPTDTQYF,TGTGCCAGTAGTACCAACGGGTTTCCGACAGATACGCAGTATTTT
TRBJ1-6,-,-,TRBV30,CAWSVPPVSSYNSPLHF,TGTGCCTGGAGTGTACCACCAGTGAGCTCCTATAATTCACCCCTCCACTTT
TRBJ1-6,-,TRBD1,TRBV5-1,CASSWGQESSYNSPLHF,TGCGCCAGCAGCTGGGGACAGGAGAGCTCCTATAATTCACCCCTCCACTTT
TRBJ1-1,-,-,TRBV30,CAWMGPNTEAFF,TGTGCCTGGATGGGCCCTAACACTGAAGCTTTCTTT
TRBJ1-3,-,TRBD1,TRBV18,CASKGQESSGNTIYF,TGTGCCAGCAAGGGACAGGAAAGCTCTGGAAACACCATATATTTT
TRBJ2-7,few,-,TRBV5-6,CASSFGRGVSYEQYF,TGTGCCAGCAGCTTTGGCAGGGGTGTCTCCTACGAGCAGTACTTC
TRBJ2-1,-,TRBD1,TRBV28,CASSSVDRANEQFF,TGTGCCAGCAGTTCCGTGGACAGGGCTAATGAGCAGTTCTTC
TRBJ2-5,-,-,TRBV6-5,CASSLPGLETQYF,TGTGCCAGCAGTTTGCCTGGACTGGAGACCCAGTACTTC
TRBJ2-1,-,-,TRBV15,CATSRELEGVGYNEQFF,TGTGCCACCAGCAGAGAATTGGAGGGGGTAGGGTACAATGAGCAGTTCTTC
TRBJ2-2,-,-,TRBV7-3,CASSLSGVRAGELFF,TGTGCCAGCAGCTTATCGGGGGTTCGGGCCGGGGAGCTGTTTTTT
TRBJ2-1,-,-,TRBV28,CASSSYNEQFF,TGTGCCAGCTCCTCCTACAATGAGCAGTTCTTC
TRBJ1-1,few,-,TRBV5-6,CASSLLESRDTEAFF,TGTGCCAGCAGCTTATTGGAGTCCCGGGACACTGAAGCTTTCTTT
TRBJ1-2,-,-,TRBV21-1,CASSKSGQGGLRGYGYTF,TGTGCCAGCAGCAAATCCGGGCAGGGCGGCCTCCGTGGCTATGGCTACACCTTC
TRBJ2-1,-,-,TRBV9,CASSGLEGRGNEQFF,TGTGCCAGCAGCGGTCTGGAGGGACGGGGGAATGAGCAGTTCTTC
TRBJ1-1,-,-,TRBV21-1,CASSKDRGAAEAFF,TGTGCCAGCAGCAAGGACAGGGGCGCCGCTGAAGCTTTCTTT
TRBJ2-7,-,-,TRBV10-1,CASSEGGPYEQYF,TGCGCCAGCAGTGAAGGCGGCCCCTACGAGCAGTACTTC
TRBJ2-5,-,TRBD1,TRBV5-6,CASSFRQGLKETQYF,TGTGCCAGCAGCTTCCGACAGGGGCTAAAAGAGACCCAGTACTTC
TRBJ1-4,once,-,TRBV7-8,CASSLLGTPEGKLFF,TGTGCCAGCAGCTTATTAGGAACTCCCGAAGGGAAACTGTTTTTT
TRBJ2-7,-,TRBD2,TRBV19,CACHPGGQLSSYEQYF,TGTGCCTGTCATCCGGGGGGGCAGTTGAGCTCCTACGAGCAGTACTTC
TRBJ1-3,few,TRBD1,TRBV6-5,CASSYDVTGAGNTIYF,TGTGCCAGCAGTTACGACGTTACAGGGGCTGGAAACACCATATATTTT
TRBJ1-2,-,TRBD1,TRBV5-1,CASSNDRAKGYTF,TGCGCCAGCAGCAACGACAGGGCAAAGGGCTACACCTTC
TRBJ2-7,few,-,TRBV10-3,CAITPGQGTFLNEQYF,TGTGCCATCACCCCCGGGCAGGGGACTTTCCTTAACGAGCAGTACTTC
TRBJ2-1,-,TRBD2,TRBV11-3,CASSQWTSGAPNEQFF,TGTGCCAGCAGCCAATGGACTAGCGGGGCCCCGAATGAGCAGTTCTTC
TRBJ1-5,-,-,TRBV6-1,CASSWGDSNQPQHF,TGTGCCAGCAGTTGGGGGGATAGCAATCAGCCCCAGCATTTT
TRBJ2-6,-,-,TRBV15,CATSRGPGPSGANVLTF,TGTGCCACCAGCAGAGGTCCAGGGCCCTCTGGGGCCAACGTCCTGACTTTC
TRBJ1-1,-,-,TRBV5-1,CASSWIPSGRGNTEAFF,TGCGCCAGCAGCTGGATACCGTCAGGGCGCGGGAACACTGAAGCTTTCTTT
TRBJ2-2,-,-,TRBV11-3,CASSPGRSDTGELFF,TGTGCCAGCAGCCCAGGACGCTCCGACACCGGGGAGCTGTTTTTT
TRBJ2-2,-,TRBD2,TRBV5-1,CASSLGPSGAGELFF,TGCGCCAGCAGCTTGGGTCCTAGCGGGGCCGGGGAGCTGTTTTTT
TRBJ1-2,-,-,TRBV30,CAWSVVGTNGYTF,TGTGCCTGGAGTGTAGTGGGGACAAATGGCTACACCTTC
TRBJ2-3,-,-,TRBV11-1,CASSLMGATDTQYF,TGTGCCAGCAGCTTAATGGGAGCCACAGATACGCAGTATTTT
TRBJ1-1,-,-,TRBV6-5,CASSLQGGVTEAFF,TGTGCCAGCAGCCTACAGGGAGGAGTCACTGAAGCTTTCTTT
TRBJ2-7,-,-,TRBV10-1,CASSELTTYEQYF,TGCGCCAGCAGTGAGTTAACAACCTACGAGCAGTACTTC
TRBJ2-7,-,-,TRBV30,CAWKPGEHEQYF,TGTGCCTGGAAACCAGGGGAGCACGAGCAGTACTTC
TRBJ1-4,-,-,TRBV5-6,CASSLLRQVGDEKLFF,TGTGCCAGCAGCTTGTTGAGACAGGTCGGGGATGAAAAACTGTTTTTT
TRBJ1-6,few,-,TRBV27,CASSLWEGNSPLHF,TGTGCCAGCAGTTTATGGGAGGGAAATTCACCCCTCCACTTT
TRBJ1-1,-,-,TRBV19,CASSIDGNSNTEAFF,TGTGCCAGTAGTATAGACGGGAATTCAAACACTGAAGCTTTCTTT
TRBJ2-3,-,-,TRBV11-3,CASSLGVPIGGTDTQYF,TGTGCCAGCAGCTTGGGGGTACCGATTGGGGGGACAGATACGCAGTATTTT
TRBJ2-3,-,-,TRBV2,CATTGKSDTQYF,TGTGCCACAACCGGAAAGTCAGATACGCAGTATTTT
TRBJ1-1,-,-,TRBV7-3,CASSLGAADTEAFF,TGTGCCAGCAGCCTCGGGGCCGCGGACACTGAAGCTTTCTTT
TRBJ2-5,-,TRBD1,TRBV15,CATSRSGDRQETQYF,TGTGCCACCAGCAGATCCGGGGACAGACAAGAGACCCAGTACTTC
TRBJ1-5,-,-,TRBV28,CASVNKGGSNQPQHF,TGTGCCAGCGTTAATAAGGGGGGGAGCAATCAGCCCCAGCATTTT
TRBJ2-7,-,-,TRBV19,CASSIPPVGEQYF,TGTGCCAGTAGTATCCCCCCCGTGGGCGAGCAGTACTTC
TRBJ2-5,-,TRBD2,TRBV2,CASSEAASGGPGETQYF,TGTGCCAGCAGTGAGGCGGCTAGCGGGGGCCCCGGGGAGACCCAGTACTTC
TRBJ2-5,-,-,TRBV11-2,CASSTPRGAARETQYF,TGTGCCAGCAGCACTCCCCGGGGGGCCGCCCGGGAGACCCAGTACTTC
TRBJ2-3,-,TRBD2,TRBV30,CAWTSGGRDTQYF,TGTGCCTGGACTAGCGGGGGTAGAGATACGCAGTATTTT
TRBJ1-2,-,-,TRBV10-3,CAISEGSNYGYTF,TGTGCCATCAGTGAGGGCAGTAACTATGGCTACACCTTC
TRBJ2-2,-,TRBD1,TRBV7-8,CASSSWTGNTGELFF,TGTGCCAGCAGCTCCTGGACAGGGAACACCGGGGAGCTGTTTTTT
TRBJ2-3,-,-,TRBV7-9,CASSLAQGTDTQYF,TGTGCCAGCAGCTTAGCGCAGGGCACAGATACGCAGTATTTT
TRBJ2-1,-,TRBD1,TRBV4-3,CASRTGTGGLREQFF,TGCGCCAGCAGGACCGGGACAGGTGGGCTCCGTGAGCAGTTCTTC